This entry lists 8 T cell receptor beta chains sequenced from one sample in a study of T cells in Graves' hyperthyroidism and ophthalmopathy. TCR beta CDR3 regions were amplified from RNA transcripts. A set of HTBI primers served as the primers for a first-round RT-PCR of the TCR CDR3. MiXCR, applied by TCRdb to the multiplex PCR reads, yields one record per CDR3 protein. This sample has about 520,000 distinct CDR3 sequences, with approximately 25% found just once. Sequencing was done on a sample of blood. The receptors come from a woman aged 30 to 39 with Graves' ophthalmopathy.

This clonotype was counted many times. The chain couples TRBV2 to TRBJ2-7; 8 bases are shared with TRBD1. Germline V lookup: CDR1 SNHLY, CDR2 FYNNEI. The length of the CDR3 is 14 residues. V was pared by 9 bases and J by 1 base, with 8 bases of the junction left unmatched. The CDR3 region has the DNA TGTGCCAGTCAAGACAGGGGTGTTTCCTACGAGCAGTACTTC. This codes for CASQDRGVSYEQYF.

The chain uses TRBV20-1 and TRBJ1-5, with D perhaps TRBD1 (6 bases). CDR3 length equals 14 residues. V dropped 4 bases and J dropped 3 bases, with 13 bases sitting between them. In germline, CDR1 is DFQATT, CDR2 SNEGSKA (reference sequence). CDR3 sequence: CSATTGQFNQPQHF. DNA of the CDR3: TGCAGTGCTACCACAGGACAGTTCAATCAGCCCCAGCATTTT.

Many counts were recorded for this clonotype. This may stem from a read error, because a much larger clone lies one nucleotide away. The rearrangement uses TRBV2 and TRBJ1-5; maybe TRBD1 (6 bases). CDR3 length: 13 residues. CDR1 and CDR2 (germline): SNHLY, FYNNEI. With 7 bases removed from V and 2 bases from J, the gap between germline ends came to 9 bases. CDR3 region: CASNNRGNQPQHF. DNA for the CDR3: TGTGCCAGCAACAACAGGGGCAATCAGCCCCAGCATTTT.

V and J are TRBV28 and TRBJ1-5, with a tentative D call TRBD1 (5 bases). V lost 5 bases and J lost 5, with 7 bases in between. The CDR3 has 12 amino acids. The germline V gene encodes CDR1 MDHEN and CDR2 SYDVKM. As DNA, the CDR3 is TGTGCCAGCAGTGCGACAGATCAGCCCCAGCATTTT. It translates to CASSATDQPQHF.

This clonotype was seen only a few times. Being one base from a much bigger clone, this may be a read error. The rearrangement uses TRBV12-3 or TRBV12-4 and TRBJ1-1, with D possibly TRBD1 on 5 matching bases. The V gene lost 7 bases and the J gene lost 1 base, with 10 bases spanning the gap. CDR3 length equals 13 residues. The CDR3 region is CASNSGPNTEAFF. CDR3 in DNA: TGTGCCAGCAACTCGGGACCGAACACTGAAGCTTTCTTT.

This clonotype was detected only a few times. The J gene is TRBJ1-1, the V gene TRBV9; D is unresolved. Deletions cut 3 bases from V and 1 base from J, with 7 bases between. CDR3 size: 13 residues. Germline V gene lookup returns CDR1 SGDLS and CDR2 YYNGEE. In DNA, the CDR3 is TGTGCCAGCAGCGCCTTGGGGAACACTGAAGCTTTCTTT. It is translated as CASSALGNTEAFF.

This clonotype appeared many times. This chain links TRBV11-2 with TRBJ2-7; weak D call: TRBD1 (5 bases). Germline-derived CDR1 and CDR2 are SGHAT and FQNNGV. The CDR3 is 15 amino acids. V gave up 0 bases and J gave up 0 bases, with 9 bases separating them. The CDR3 sequence: CASSLEVRASYEQYF. The CDR3 coding sequence is TGTGCCAGCAGCTTAGAAGTCAGGGCCTCCTACGAGCAGTACTTC.

This clonotype was seen only once. CDR3 DNA sequence: TGTGCCAGCACTTTCGACTCCGGGGAGCTGTTTTTT. It specifies CASTFDSGELFF. The chain uses TRBV12-3 or TRBV12-4 and TRBJ2-2, with D unclear. This CDR3 has 12 amino acids. Trimming shortened V by 7 bases and J by 6 bases, and 9 bases separated the two germline ends.